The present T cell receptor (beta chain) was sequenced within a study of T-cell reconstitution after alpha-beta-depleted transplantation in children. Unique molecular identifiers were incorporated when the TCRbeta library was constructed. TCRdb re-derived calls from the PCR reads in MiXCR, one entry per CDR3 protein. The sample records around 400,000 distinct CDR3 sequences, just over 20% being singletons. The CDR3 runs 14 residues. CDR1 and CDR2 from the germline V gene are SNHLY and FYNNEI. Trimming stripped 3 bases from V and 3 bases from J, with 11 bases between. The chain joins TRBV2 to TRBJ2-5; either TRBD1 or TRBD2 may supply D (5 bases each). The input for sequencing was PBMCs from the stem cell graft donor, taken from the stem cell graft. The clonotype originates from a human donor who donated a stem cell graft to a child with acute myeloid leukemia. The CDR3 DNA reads TGTGCCAGCAGTGATATGGGACGGAAAGAGACCCAGTACTTC. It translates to CASSDMGRKETQYF.